A single sample is the source of the 28 T cell receptor beta chains below, sequenced in a study of identical twins. One entry per CDR3 protein results from TCRdb running MiXCR on the 5' RACE reads. This sample has some 300,000 distinct CDR3 sequences, with roughly an eighth found just once. The same sample was also studied in work on yellow fever vaccine responses in identical twins.

The sample consisted of CD8+ T cells sorted from blood. These receptors all stem from a young woman in good health.

This clonotype was detected a few times. The V and J genes are TRBV20-1 and TRBJ2-3, with TRBD2 matching over 11 bases. CDR3 length equals 16 residues. Germline assignment: CDR1 DFQATT and CDR2 SNEGSKA (reference sequence). After removal of 5 bases from V and 0 bases from J, the junction contained 7 bases not matched to a gene. This CDR3 reads CSALRLAGGSTDTQYF. The CDR3 DNA sequence: TGCAGTGCTCTTCGCCTAGCGGGGGGAAGCACAGATACGCAGTATTTT.

This clonotype was counted ten times or more. CDR3: CASSLGADEQFF. DNA for the CDR3: TGTGCCAGCAGTTTAGGAGCGGATGAGCAGTTCTTC. This chain connects TRBV28 to TRBJ2-1; the D gene is possibly TRBD2 (5 bases). The ends were cut back, 2 bases at V and 8 bases at J, with 7 bases in the middle. From germline, CDR1 is MDHEN and CDR2 SYDVKM. The CDR3 has 12 residues. The full variable domain, its missing parts supplied by reference TRBV28 and TRBJ2-1, is DVKVTQSSRYLVKRTGEKVFLECVQDMDHENMFWYRQDPGLGLRLIYFSYDVKMKEKGDIPEGYSVSREKKERFSLILESASTNQTSMYLCASSLGADEQFFGPGTRLTVL.

The J gene is TRBJ2-7, the V gene TRBV6-2 or TRBV6-3; 8 bases are a match to TRBD2. Germline CDR1 MNHEY, CDR2 SVGEGT. V lost 2 bases to trimming and J lost 3 bases; unmatched junction nucleotides: 3. The CDR3 spans 14 residues. CDR3 in DNA: TGTGCCAGCAGTTACAGTAGCGGGATCTACGAGCAGTACTTC. It codes for CASSYSSGIYEQYF.

The chain employs TRBV14 and TRBJ2-2, with TRBD2 identical over 7 bases. The V gene end was trimmed by 0 bases and the J gene end by 5 bases; junction bases not matched to a gene: 3. CDR1 is SGHDN and CDR2 is FVKESK in the germline V gene. The CDR3 consists of 15 residues. The CDR3 loop is CASSQDRGETGELFF. The CDR3 region has the DNA TGTGCCAGCAGCCAAGATCGGGGGGAGACCGGGGAGCTGTTTTTT.

Regarding this clonotype: A much larger clone differs by one base, so this may be a read error. The chain is built from TRBV3-1 and TRBJ2-1; D is ambiguous. The V end was cut by 2 bases, the J end by 5 bases, with 4 bases between. The CDR3 sequence is 12 residues long. The germline CDR1 and CDR2 sequences are LGHDT and YNNKEL (reference sequence). As DNA, the CDR3 is TGTGCCAGCAGCCAACACAACAATGAGCAGTTCTTC. It is translated as CASSQHNNEQFF.

In this sample, this clonotype turned up a few times. This rearrangement joins TRBV27 to TRBJ2-1; D is ambiguous. Looked up from germline, CDR1 is MNHEY and CDR2 is SMNVEV (reference sequence). Trimming removed 3 bases at V and 4 bases at J, with 13 bases between. The CDR3 has 15 amino acids. The CDR3 nucleotides read TGTGCCAGCAGTTTCCAGCGTCCACCTTACAATGAGCAGTTCTTC. It translates to CASSFQRPPYNEQFF.

A few counts support this clonotype. V usage is TRBV11-2 and J usage is TRBJ2-1; no firm D call. The CDR3 runs 14 residues. Between the trimmed V and J ends, which lost 2 bases and 7 bases, there was a span of 12 bases. Germline CDR1 SGHAT, CDR2 FQNNGV. Here the CDR3 reads CASSLLVSNNEQFF. For the CDR3, the DNA is TGTGCCAGCAGCTTACTAGTGAGTAATAATGAGCAGTTCTTC.

This clonotype has more than one count but fewer than ten. The chain recombines TRBV29-1 with TRBJ2-3, with no clear D. From germline, CDR1 is SQVTM and CDR2 ANQGSEA. Trimming removed 1 base at V and 1 base at J, with 21 bases between. CDR3 length equals 18 residues. The CDR3 protein is CSVEGPDLEGWGTDTQYF. In DNA form, the CDR3 reads TGCAGCGTTGAAGGGCCCGATCTCGAAGGATGGGGCACAGATACGCAGTATTTT.

This clonotype appeared many times. V usage is TRBV20-1 and J usage is TRBJ2-4, with TRBD1 identical over 7 bases. The CDR3 loop spans 15 amino acids. Germline V gene lookup returns CDR1 DFQATT and CDR2 SNEGSKA (reference sequence). J was trimmed by 8 bases and V by 0 bases; bases with no gene match: 10. The CDR3 loop reads CSARDSEGAKDIQYF. The DNA of the CDR3 is TGCAGTGCTAGAGATTCAGAGGGGGCGAAGGACATTCAGTACTTC.

J is TRBJ2-1 and V is TRBV11-2; 10 bases fit TRBD2. CDR1 is SGHAT, CDR2 FQNNGV, per germline. V gave up 3 bases and J gave up 0 bases; unmatched junction bases: 8. This CDR3 has 18 amino acids. CDR3 region: CASSFGSGRPSSYNEQFF. The CDR3 region has the DNA TGTGCCAGCAGCTTTGGTAGCGGGAGGCCTAGCTCCTACAATGAGCAGTTCTTC.

In its sample, this clonotype was seen a few times. The V and J genes are TRBV14 and TRBJ2-1; 9 bases line up with TRBD2. This CDR3 is built from 17 residues. V gave up 1 base and J gave up 5 bases; unmatched junction bases: 9. CDR1 and CDR2 (germline): SGHDN, FVKESK. Here the CDR3 reads CASSQVFTGLANNEQFF. Here the CDR3 DNA reads TGTGCCAGCAGCCAAGTGTTTACGGGACTAGCTAACAATGAGCAGTTCTTC.

The V call is TRBV29-1, the J call TRBJ2-7; D perhaps matches TRBD2 (5 bases). The germline V gene has CDR1 SQVTM and CDR2 ANQGSEA. The ends were cut back, 0 bases at V and 6 bases at J, with 12 bases in the middle. The CDR3 covers 13 residues. CDR3 coding DNA: TGCAGCGTTGAAGATACTAGGTACAGCGAGCAGTACTTC. Protein product: CSVEDTRYSEQYF.

Many counts were recorded for this clonotype. The chain links TRBV4-1 to TRBJ2-7; 7 bases are shared with TRBD2. Germline CDR1 is MGHRA and CDR2 is YSYEKL. CDR3 length: 16 amino acids. V was pared by 0 bases and J by 1 base, with 6 bases of the junction left unmatched. The CDR3 DNA sequence: TGCGCCAGCAGCCAAGACTTTCCGGGGGGTTCCTACGAGCAGTACGTC. It is translated as CASSQDFPGGSYEQYV.

Only one count was recorded for this clonotype. V gene TRBV21-1 combines with J gene TRBJ2-4; the table calls TRBD2, which could not be checked here. TRBV21-1 is a documented pseudogene. This CDR3 spans 16 amino acids. The CDR3 reads CASSFLAGGSKNIQYF. DNA for the CDR3: TGTGCCAGCTCATTTCTAGCGGGGGGTTCCAAAAACATTCAGTACTTC.

This clonotype was seen many times. J is TRBJ1-1 and V is TRBV29-1; maybe TRBD1 (6 bases). CDR3 length: 14 amino acids. The V and J ends lost 7 bases and 3 bases respectively, with 18 bases between them. From germline, CDR1 is SQVTM and CDR2 ANQGSEA. CDR3 in DNA: TGCAGCGCCGCTGGGTTGGGGGCGGACACTGAAGCTTTCTTT. Amino acid sequence: CSAAGLGADTEAFF.

This chain connects TRBV24-1 to TRBJ2-5; TRBD2 is a possible D gene (6 bases). The CDR3 has 14 amino acids. The V and J ends lost 5 bases and 8 bases respectively, with 17 bases between them. CDR1 and CDR2 (germline): KGHDR, SFDVKD. DNA for the CDR3: TGTGCCACCAGTGCTCGAGGAGGGCTGGGAACCCAGTACTTC. Encoded protein: CATSARGGLGTQYF.

This clonotype was recorded a few times. The chain recombines TRBV5-1 with TRBJ1-2; 7 bases agree with TRBD1. CDR3 length: 15 amino acids. CDR1 is SGHRS and CDR2 is YFSETQ in the germline V gene. With 4 bases clipped from V and 1 base from J, the junction kept 7 bases outside the gene matches. The CDR3 protein is CASSPGQRFNYGYTF. In DNA, the CDR3 is TGCGCCAGCAGCCCGGGACAGAGATTTAACTATGGCTACACCTTC.

The chain carries TRBV6-1 and TRBJ2-3; D is unresolved. The germline V and J ends were trimmed by 0 bases and 8 bases, with 21 bases remaining between them. Germline values: CDR1 MNHNS, CDR2 SASEGT. This CDR3 has 17 amino acids. CDR3 residues: CASSEALHFSARGTQYF. The DNA for the CDR3 is TGTGCCAGCAGTGAAGCGCTTCATTTCAGTGCCCGCGGTACGCAGTATTTT.

The chain uses TRBV4-1 and TRBJ2-1; the match to TRBD2 covers 15 bases. The CDR3 is made up of 16 amino acids. CDR1 is MGHRA and CDR2 is YSYEKL in the germline V gene. Trimming removed 3 bases from V and 8 bases from J; junction bases left unmatched: 5. CDR3 sequence reads: CASSHWTSGGADEQFF. CDR3 coding DNA: TGCGCCAGCAGCCATTGGACTAGCGGGGGGGCGGATGAGCAGTTCTTC.

This clonotype has only a few counts. The chain joins TRBV5-8 to TRBJ2-7; D not resolved. Trimming stripped 4 bases from V and 4 bases from J, with 6 bases between. The CDR3 runs to 11 residues. The germline V gene encodes CDR1 SGHTS and CDR2 YDEGEE. The CDR3 here is CASSPEYEQYV. CDR3 nucleotide sequence: TGTGCCAGCAGCCCCGAGTACGAGCAGTACGTC.

The CDR3 nucleotides are TGTGCCATCGGGTCGGGGGGCCTCCACAATGAGCAGTTCTTC. Protein: CAIGSGGLHNEQFF. This chain links TRBV10-3 with TRBJ2-1, with D tentatively TRBD2 (7 bases). The CDR3 is made up of 14 amino acids. CDR1 ENHRY and CDR2 SYGVKD come from the germline V gene. The V and J ends lost 8 bases and 5 bases respectively, with 16 bases between them.

The chain has TRBV6-5 and TRBJ1-2; no firm D call. The CDR3 is 15 residues long. CDR1 and CDR2 (germline): MNHEY, SVGAGI. The ends were cut back, 0 bases at V and 2 bases at J, with 10 bases in the middle. CDR3 protein: CASSYSTNQNYGYTF. CDR3 bases: TGTGCCAGCAGTTACTCGACGAACCAAAACTATGGCTACACCTTC.

This clonotype showed up just a few times. The gene calls are TRBV12-3 or TRBV12-4 and TRBJ2-2; perhaps TRBD2 as D (6 bases). Trimming took 5 bases from V and 0 from J, leaving 13 bases between them. The CDR3 has 16 residues. This CDR3 reads CASSSTPSANTGELFF. The DNA for the CDR3 is TGTGCCAGCAGTAGTACCCCTAGCGCGAACACCGGGGAGCTGTTTTTT.

This clonotype appeared a few times. V and J are TRBV10-3 and TRBJ2-2; no reliable D call. Trimming left V 1 base short and J 2 bases short, with 11 bases between. Per germline, CDR1 ENHRY and CDR2 SYGVKD. This CDR3 has 16 residues. The CDR3 nucleotides are TGTGCCATCAGTGAGTGGAACAGACTTAACACCGGGGAGCTGTTTTTT. Protein product: CAISEWNRLNTGELFF.

This chain uses TRBV10-2 with TRBJ2-7; 8 nucleotides match TRBD2. The CDR3 spans 12 residues. Germline V gives CDR1 WSHSY, CDR2 SAAADI. Germline trimming cut 6 bases from V and 7 bases from J; bases unmatched to any gene: 5. In DNA form, the CDR3 reads TGCGCCAGCAGGGGCCTAGCGGGTGAGCAGTACTTC. It yields the protein CASRGLAGEQYF.

This clonotype has a handful of counts. Relative to the germline gene, one junction end is altered; a read error may explain this. The chain joins TRBV9 to TRBJ1-2; tentatively, D is TRBD1 (5 bases). Germline CDR1 and CDR2: SGDLS and YYNGEE. The CDR3 runs to 16 residues. The DNA for the CDR3 is TGTGCCAGCAGCGTAGTCGGGACTCAGGGACCCTATGACTACACCTTC. As protein: CASSVVGTQGPYDYTF.

This rearrangement joins TRBV21-1 to TRBJ1-5; the D call in the table, TRBD1, was not verified against the DNA. TRBV21-1 is flagged as a pseudogene. The CDR3 sequence is 17 residues long. CDR3 DNA: TGTGCCAGCAGCAAACTCGGGGGATACTATAGCAATCAGCCCCAGCATTTT. Translated, it gives CASSKLGGYYSNQPQHF.

This rearrangement joins TRBV11-3 to TRBJ2-7; D might be TRBD1 (6 bases). V dropped 0 bases and J dropped 4 bases, with 13 bases sitting between them. Germline V CDR1 and CDR2: SGHNT, YENEEA. The CDR3 totals 15 residues. Here the CDR3 DNA reads TGTGCCAGCAGCTTAGATCGGACAGAACTTTACGAGCAGTACTTC. Amino acid sequence: CASSLDRTELYEQYF.